This TCR beta chain was identified during a study of OX40 agonist ivuxolimab in advanced cancers. Produced via immunoSEQ multiplex PCR; TCRdb's table is partial and in-frame only. The sample records some 40,000 clones, roughly nine tenths being singletons. This CDR3 has 14 amino acids. The germline V and J ends were trimmed by 1 base and 6 bases, with 12 bases remaining between them. Germline V gives CDR1 MNHEY, CDR2 SMNVEV (reference sequence). The source material was CD4+ or CD8+ T cells sorted from blood, sampled in a trial of the OX40 agonist ivuxolimab. This TCR came from an adult with an advanced solid tumor such as melanoma, head and neck, liver or kidney cancer. The genes are TRBV27 and TRBJ1-1; tentative D call: TRBD1 (5 bases). The CDR3 here is CASSLLRSGAEAFF. In nucleotides, the CDR3 is TGTGCCAGCAGTTTATTAAGGTCGGGGGCTGAAGCTTTCTTT.